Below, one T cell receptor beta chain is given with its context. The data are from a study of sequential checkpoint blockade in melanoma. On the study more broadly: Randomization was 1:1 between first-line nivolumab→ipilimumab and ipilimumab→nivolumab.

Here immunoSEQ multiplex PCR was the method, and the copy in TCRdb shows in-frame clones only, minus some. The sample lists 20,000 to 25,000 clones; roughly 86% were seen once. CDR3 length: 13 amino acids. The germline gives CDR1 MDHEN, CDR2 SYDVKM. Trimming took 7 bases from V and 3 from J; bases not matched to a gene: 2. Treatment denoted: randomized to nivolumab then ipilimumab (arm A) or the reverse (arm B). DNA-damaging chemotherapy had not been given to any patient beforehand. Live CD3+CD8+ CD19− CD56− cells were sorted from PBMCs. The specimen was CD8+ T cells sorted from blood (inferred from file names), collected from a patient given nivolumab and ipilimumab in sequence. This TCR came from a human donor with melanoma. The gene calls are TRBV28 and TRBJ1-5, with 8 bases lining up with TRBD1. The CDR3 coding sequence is TGTGCCAGCATGACAGGGGACAATCAGCCCCAGCATTTT. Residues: CASMTGDNQPQHF.